Presented here are 25 T cell receptor beta chains from one specimen sequenced in a study of blood T cell repertoires in COVID-19. Libraries were prepared by immunoSEQ multiplex PCR; TCRdb keeps only in-frame clonotypes and omits some of them. In the table there are some 370,000 clones, 90% of which are singletons. Material: peripheral blood. The receptors derive from a man aged 18-30 years with active or convalescent COVID-19.

The chain couples TRBV5-1 to TRBJ2-4; a possible D gene is TRBD2 (6 bases). Looked up from germline, CDR1 is SGHRS and CDR2 is YFSETQ. The CDR3 spans 15 residues. The ends were cut back, 5 bases at V and 4 bases at J, with 16 bases in the middle. This CDR3 is CASRWVGGEKNIQYF. The CDR3 DNA follows: TGCGCCAGCAGATGGGTAGGAGGGGAGAAAAACATTCAGTACTTC.

This chain's CDR3 is CASSIQGGTQPQHF. The CDR3 DNA is TGTGCCAGTAGTATCCAGGGAGGAACTCAGCCCCAGCATTTT. The chain joins TRBV19 to TRBJ1-5; possible D gene TRBD1, 5 bases. V lost 3 bases, J lost 6 bases, and 12 bases lay in between. The CDR3 extends over 14 amino acids. CDR1 and CDR2 (germline): LNHDA, SQIVND (reference sequence).

This chain joins TRBV6-5 and TRBJ2-3; 10 bases match TRBD2. Germline trimming cut 6 bases from V and 1 base from J; bases unmatched to any gene: 4. CDR1 and CDR2 (germline): MNHEY, SVGAGI. CDR3 size: 15 residues. The CDR3 is CASSGTSVGTDTQYF. In DNA form, the CDR3 reads TGTGCCAGCAGCGGGACTAGCGTGGGCACAGATACGCAGTATTTT.

CDR3 sequence (DNA): TGTGCCAGCAGTTTCGGCACGATGCGGGATCAGCCCCAGCATTTT. Translation: CASSFGTMRDQPQHF. The rearrangement uses TRBV28 and TRBJ1-5, with D hard to call. The CDR3 is 15 amino acids. Looked up from germline, CDR1 is MDHEN and CDR2 is SYDVKM. V was cut by 3 bases and J by 5 bases, with 14 bases left in between.

The chain uses TRBV4-1 and TRBJ2-7, with TRBD2 matching over 12 bases. CDR3 length: 16 residues. With 2 bases clipped from V and 2 bases from J, the junction kept 4 bases outside the gene matches. CDR1 is MGHRA and CDR2 is YSYEKL in the germline V gene. CDR3: CASSQQLAGGTYEQYF. As DNA, the CDR3 is TGCGCCAGCAGCCAACAACTAGCGGGGGGTACCTACGAGCAGTACTTC.

The chain is built from TRBV28 and TRBJ1-1, with D possibly matching TRBD1 (5 bases). Trimming pared 2 bases from V and 5 bases from J, leaving 15 bases between. The CDR3 contains 15 residues. The germline gives CDR1 MDHEN, CDR2 SYDVKM. The CDR3 loop is CASSLRQRPGTEAFF. CDR3 sequence (DNA): TGTGCCAGCAGTTTAAGACAGAGACCCGGTACTGAAGCTTTCTTT.

J is TRBJ1-2 and V is TRBV28, with TRBD1 as a possible D gene (5 bases). CDR1 and CDR2 (germline): MDHEN, SYDVKM. CDR3 length: 16 amino acids. The V and J ends lost 3 bases and 2 bases respectively, with 16 bases between them. The CDR3 sequence: CASSFTGRAVNYGYTF. DNA for the CDR3: TGTGCCAGCAGTTTTACAGGCAGAGCAGTAAACTATGGCTACACCTTC.

This chain links TRBV9 with TRBJ2-7; no clear D. Trimming cost V 4 bases and J 0 bases, with 17 bases left between them. The CDR3 has 16 residues. The germline V gene has CDR1 SGDLS and CDR2 YYNGEE. The DNA of the CDR3 is TGTGCCAGCAGCCCGACGGCGCGGCCGAGCTCCTACGAGCAGTACTTC. Translating gives CASSPTARPSSYEQYF.

This clone occurred once. The rearrangement uses TRBV4-2 and TRBJ2-2; D might be TRBD2 (7 bases). V was trimmed by 5 bases and J by 6 bases, leaving 19 bases between them. Germline CDR1 LGHNA, CDR2 YNFKEQ. The CDR3 has 16 residues. DNA of the CDR3: TGTGCCAGCAGCTACAGCCGGGGGGCGGATGCCGGGGAGCTGTTTTTT. This encodes CASSYSRGADAGELFF.

The chain couples TRBV7-9 to TRBJ1-1; 10 bases fit TRBD1. Germline CDR1 is SEHNR and CDR2 is FQNEAQ (reference sequence). This CDR3 has 15 amino acids. Trimming removed 1 base from V and 5 bases from J; junction bases left unmatched: 4. The CDR3 coding sequence is TGTGCCAGCAGCTTAGGGACAGGGGGAGGAACTGAAGCTTTCTTT. Translating gives CASSLGTGGGTEAFF. The complete variable domain, with remaining parts taken from reference TRBV7-9 and TRBJ1-1, reads DTGVSQNPRHKITKRGQNVTFRCDPISEHNRLYWYRQTLGQGPEFLTYFQNEAQLEKSRLLSDRFSAERPKGSFSTLEIQRTEQGDSAMYLCASSLGTGGGTEAFFGQGTRLTVV.

The CDR3 sequence is CASSLVAGGLLGETQYF. In DNA, the CDR3 is TGTGCCAGCAGCTTAGTAGCGGGGGGGCTTCTCGGAGAGACCCAGTACTTC. The genes are TRBV11-2 and TRBJ2-5; 11 bases map to TRBD2. There are 17 residues in the CDR3. Trimming removed 1 base from V and 4 bases from J; junction bases left unmatched: 8. Germline lookup yields CDR1 SGHAT and CDR2 FQNNGV.

V gene TRBV28 combines with J gene TRBJ2-7; 7 nucleotides match TRBD2. V dropped 7 bases and J dropped 4; count of bases not matched to a gene: 16. This CDR3 spans 16 amino acids. The V gene's germline CDR1 is MDHEN and CDR2 SYDVKM. The CDR3 region is CASTAGSLAVGYEQYF. CDR3 sequence (DNA): TGTGCCAGCACCGCCGGGTCTCTAGCGGTAGGGTACGAGCAGTACTTC.

The chain combines TRBV6-5 with TRBJ1-5; no firm D call. The CDR3 totals 14 residues. V lost 6 bases and J 7 bases, leaving 16 bases between the germline ends. CDR1 MNHEY and CDR2 SVGAGI come from the germline V gene. CDR3 DNA sequence: TGTGCCAGCAGAGCCGGGGTTTGGGAACAGCCCCAGCATTTT. Amino acid sequence: CASRAGVWEQPQHF.

The rearrangement joins TRBV5-6 to TRBJ1-1; a weak D match, TRBD1 (5 bases). Germline V gives CDR1 SGHDT, CDR2 YYEEEE. The length of the CDR3 is 14 residues. V lost 0 bases and J lost 4, with 10 bases in between. The CDR3 spells CASSLVRVGTEAFF. CDR3 nucleotides: TGTGCCAGCAGCTTGGTCAGGGTGGGCACTGAAGCTTTCTTT.

The rearrangement links TRBV7-9 to TRBJ1-2, with D maybe TRBD1 (5 bases). Looked up from germline, CDR1 is SEHNR and CDR2 is FQNEAQ (reference sequence). V was shortened by 2 bases and J by 8 bases, with 15 bases between the two germline ends. CDR3 length: 14 residues. The CDR3 DNA follows: TGTGCCAGCAGCTTATTGGGCAGGGTGGAGGGCTACACCTTC. It is translated as CASSLLGRVEGYTF.

This clone occurred once. The J gene is TRBJ2-3, the V gene TRBV28; possibly TRBD1 for D (5 bases). Deletions cut 5 bases from V and 3 bases from J, with 18 bases between. Germline CDR1 is MDHEN and CDR2 is SYDVKM. The CDR3 consists of 16 residues. The CDR3 DNA follows: TGTGCCAGCAGTGATTGGCAAGGGGCATGGACAGATACGCAGTATTTT. This sequence encodes CASSDWQGAWTDTQYF.

J is TRBJ1-2 and V is TRBV7-9; tentatively, D is TRBD1 (5 bases). The CDR3 totals 16 residues. Germline CDR1 reads SEHNR; CDR2 reads FQNEAQ (reference sequence). The V and J ends lost 5 bases and 4 bases respectively, with 20 bases between them. The CDR3 here is CASSAGGTEGVYGYTF. As DNA, the CDR3 is TGTGCCAGCAGCGCCGGGGGGACGGAAGGGGTCTATGGCTACACCTTC.

The V call is TRBV6-5, the J call TRBJ1-3; perhaps TRBD1 as D (6 bases). The CDR3 runs to 14 residues. The germline V gene encodes CDR1 MNHEY and CDR2 SVGAGI. Deletions cut 5 bases from V and 8 bases from J, with 16 bases between. The CDR3 coding sequence is TGTGCCAGCAGTCCCTACAGGGTGTCGGACACCATATATTTT. Amino acids: CASSPYRVSDTIYF.

This rearrangement joins TRBV28 to TRBJ2-1; 12 bases are a match to TRBD2. Germline CDR1 reads MDHEN; CDR2 reads SYDVKM. The CDR3 loop spans 16 amino acids. Losses at the gene ends were 5 bases for V and 8 bases for J; bases not matched to a gene: 10. CDR3 residues: CASSLATSGGQDEQFF. In nucleotides, the CDR3 is TGTGCCAGCAGTCTCGCCACTAGCGGGGGGCAGGATGAGCAGTTCTTC.

J is TRBJ2-7 and V is TRBV2; D gene uncertain. The ends were cut back, 7 bases at V and 4 bases at J, with 11 bases in the middle. This CDR3 has 12 residues. Per the germline V gene, CDR1 is SNHLY and CDR2 is FYNNEI. The CDR3 region has the DNA TGTGCCAGCACCAAAAACAGTTACGAGCAGTACTTC. It specifies CASTKNSYEQYF.

The chain uses TRBV9 and TRBJ1-5; D uncertain. The CDR3 is 14 amino acids. Trimming removed 0 bases at V and 3 bases at J, with 7 bases between. Per germline, CDR1 SGDLS and CDR2 YYNGEE. CDR3 bases: TGTGCCAGCAGCGTAGGTCAGGTCAATCAGCCCCAGCATTTT. It is translated as CASSVGQVNQPQHF. Full variable domain (outside the CDR3, taken from reference TRBV9 and TRBJ1-5): DSGVTQTPKHLITATGQRVTLRCSPRSGDLSVYWYQQSLDQGLQFLIQYYNGEERAKGNILERFSAQQFPDLHSELNLSSLELGDSALYFCASSVGQVNQPQHFGDGTRLSIL.

J is TRBJ2-7 and V is TRBV7-8, with D maybe TRBD1 (5 bases). Between the trimmed V and J ends, which lost 3 bases and 3 bases, there was a span of 9 bases. The CDR3 consists of 13 residues. The germline gives CDR1 SGHVS, CDR2 FQNEAQ. Here the CDR3 DNA reads TGTGCCAGCAGCTTGTTAGGGGTCTACGAGCAGTACTTC. Its protein is CASSLLGVYEQYF.

This rearrangement joins TRBV18 to TRBJ1-6; D remains unclear. CDR3 length: 15 residues. Per germline, CDR1 KGHSH and CDR2 LQKENI. V gave up 3 bases and J gave up 7 bases, with 13 bases separating them. This CDR3 is CASSPSGSWNSPLHF. CDR3 coding DNA: TGTGCCAGCTCACCTTCCGGGAGCTGGAATTCACCCCTCCACTTT.

V is TRBV28 and J is TRBJ2-1, with D possibly TRBD2 on 5 matching bases. The V gene's germline CDR1 is MDHEN and CDR2 SYDVKM. There are 15 residues in the CDR3. Trimming shortened V by 8 bases and J by 8 bases, and 22 bases separated the two germline ends. CDR3 region: CASRELDGDLDEQFF. The CDR3 DNA reads TGTGCCAGCCGGGAACTAGATGGGGATTTGGATGAGCAGTTCTTC. Drawing the rest from reference TRBV28 and TRBJ2-1, the complete variable domain is DVKVTQSSRYLVKRTGEKVFLECVQDMDHENMFWYRQDPGLGLRLIYFSYDVKMKEKGDIPEGYSVSREKKERFSLILESASTNQTSMYLCASRELDGDLDEQFFGPGTRLTVL.

CDR3 nucleotide sequence: TGTGCCAGCAGAATCACAGGGGGCGACTATGGCTACACCTTC. As protein: CASRITGGDYGYTF. The chain employs TRBV28 and TRBJ1-2; 9 bases are a match to TRBD1. Germline V gene lookup returns CDR1 MDHEN and CDR2 SYDVKM. V was clipped by 6 bases and J by 3 bases; unmatched bases: 5. The CDR3 runs to 14 residues.